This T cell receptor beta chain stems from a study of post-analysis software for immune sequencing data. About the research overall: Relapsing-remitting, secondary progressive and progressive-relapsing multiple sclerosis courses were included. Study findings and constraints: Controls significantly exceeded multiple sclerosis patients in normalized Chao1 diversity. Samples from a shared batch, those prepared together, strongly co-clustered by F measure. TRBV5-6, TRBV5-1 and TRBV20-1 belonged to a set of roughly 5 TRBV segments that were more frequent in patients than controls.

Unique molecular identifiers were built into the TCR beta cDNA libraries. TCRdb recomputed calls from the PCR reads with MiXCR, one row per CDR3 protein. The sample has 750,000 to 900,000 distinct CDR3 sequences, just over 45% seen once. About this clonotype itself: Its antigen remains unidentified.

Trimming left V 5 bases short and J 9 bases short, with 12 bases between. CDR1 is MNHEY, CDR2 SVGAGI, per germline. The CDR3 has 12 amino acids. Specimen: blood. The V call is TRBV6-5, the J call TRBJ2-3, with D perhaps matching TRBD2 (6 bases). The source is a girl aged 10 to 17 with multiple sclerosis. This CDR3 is CASSPRGGTQYF. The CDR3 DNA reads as TGTGCCAGCAGTCCAAGAGGAGGGACGCAGTATTTT.